This T cell receptor beta chain was observed in a study of T cells in Graves' hyperthyroidism and ophthalmopathy. TCR beta CDR3 regions were amplified from RNA transcripts. Using the HTBI primer set, a first-round RT-PCR was run on the TCR CDR3. A single record per CDR3 protein comes from TCRdb applying MiXCR to the multiplex PCR reads. This table has approximately 870,000 distinct CDR3 sequences, about 38% appearing once. Notes on the study in general: The model made its ophthalmopathy prediction, and onset followed a median around 6.9 months later. Blood also contained most expanded thyroid clonotypes above 0.001.

CDR3 size: 14 residues. Germline loops: CDR1 SEHNR, CDR2 FQNEAQ (reference sequence). The V and J ends lost 4 bases and 5 bases, in that order; junction bases with no gene match: 8. This clonotype was observed a few times. Its antigen is unidentified. In patients aged 18 to 65, hyperthyroidism was newly diagnosed, with duration under 2 months. The study excluded patients with uncontrolled infection, other autoimmune disease, pregnancy or lactation. This sequence joins TRBV7-9 and TRBJ2-7; TRBD1 matches at 7 bases. The sample comprised blood. This clonotype was sampled from a man younger than 35 with Graves' hyperthyroidism. CDR3 DNA sequence: TGTGCCAGCAGCTCCAACAGGGGCCGGGACGAGCAGTACTTC. Protein product: CASSSNRGRDEQYF.